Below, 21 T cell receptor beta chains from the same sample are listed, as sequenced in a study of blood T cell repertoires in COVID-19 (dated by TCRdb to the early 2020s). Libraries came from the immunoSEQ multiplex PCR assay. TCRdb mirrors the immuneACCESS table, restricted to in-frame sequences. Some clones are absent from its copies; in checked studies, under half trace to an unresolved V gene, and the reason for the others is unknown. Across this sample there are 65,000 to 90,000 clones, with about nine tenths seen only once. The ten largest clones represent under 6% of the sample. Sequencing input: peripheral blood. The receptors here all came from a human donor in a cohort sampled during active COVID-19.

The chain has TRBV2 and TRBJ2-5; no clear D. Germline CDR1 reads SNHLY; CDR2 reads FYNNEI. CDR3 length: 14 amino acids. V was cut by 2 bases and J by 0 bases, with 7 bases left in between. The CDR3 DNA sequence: TGTGCCAGCAGTGAAATCTCGTACCAAGAGACCCAGTACTTC. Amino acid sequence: CASSEISYQETQYF.

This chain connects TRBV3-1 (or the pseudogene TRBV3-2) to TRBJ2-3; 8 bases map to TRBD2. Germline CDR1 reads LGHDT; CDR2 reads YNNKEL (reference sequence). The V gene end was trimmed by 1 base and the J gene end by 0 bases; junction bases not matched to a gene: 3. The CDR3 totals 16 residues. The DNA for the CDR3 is TGTGCCAGCAGCCAAGGGGCTAGCGGGAGCACAGATACGCAGTATTTT. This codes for CASSQGASGSTDTQYF.

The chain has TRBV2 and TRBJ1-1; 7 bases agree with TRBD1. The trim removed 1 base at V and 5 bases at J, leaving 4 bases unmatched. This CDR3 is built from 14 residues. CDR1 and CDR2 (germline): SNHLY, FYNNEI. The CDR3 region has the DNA TGTGCCAGCAGTGAAGTGACAGGGAGAACTGAAGCTTTCTTT. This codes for CASSEVTGRTEAFF.

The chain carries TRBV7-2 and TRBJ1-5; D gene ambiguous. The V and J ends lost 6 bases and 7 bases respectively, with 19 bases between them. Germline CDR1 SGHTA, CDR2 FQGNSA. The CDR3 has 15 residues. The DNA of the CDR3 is TGTGCCAGCAGTCAAGATTTAGAGGGAGGGCAGCCCCAGCATTTT. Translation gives CASSQDLEGGQPQHF.

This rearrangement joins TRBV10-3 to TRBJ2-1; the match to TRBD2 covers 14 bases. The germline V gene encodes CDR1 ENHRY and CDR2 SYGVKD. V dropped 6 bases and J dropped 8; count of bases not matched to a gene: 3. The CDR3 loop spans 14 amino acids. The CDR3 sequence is CAIRGTSGSDEQFF. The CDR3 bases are TGTGCCATCAGGGGGACTAGCGGGAGTGATGAGCAGTTCTTC.

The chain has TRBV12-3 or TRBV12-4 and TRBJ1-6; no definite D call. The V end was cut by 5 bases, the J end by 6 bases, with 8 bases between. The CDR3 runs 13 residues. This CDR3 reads CASSLLFNSPLHF. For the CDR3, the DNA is TGTGCCAGCAGTCTACTTTTTAATTCACCCCTCCACTTT.

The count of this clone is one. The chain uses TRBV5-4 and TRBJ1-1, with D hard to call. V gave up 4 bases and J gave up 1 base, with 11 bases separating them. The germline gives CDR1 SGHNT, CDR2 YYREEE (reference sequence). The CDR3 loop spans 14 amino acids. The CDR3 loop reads CASSVIDRNTEAFF. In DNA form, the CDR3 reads TGTGCCAGCAGCGTGATAGATCGGAACACTGAAGCTTTCTTT.

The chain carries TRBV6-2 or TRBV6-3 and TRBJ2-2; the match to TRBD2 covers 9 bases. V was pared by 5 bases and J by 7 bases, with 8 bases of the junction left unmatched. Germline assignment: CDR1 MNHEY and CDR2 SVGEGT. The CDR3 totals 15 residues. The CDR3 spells CASSDLAGEGGELFF. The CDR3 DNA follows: TGTGCCAGCAGTGACTTAGCGGGAGAAGGCGGGGAGCTGTTTTTT.

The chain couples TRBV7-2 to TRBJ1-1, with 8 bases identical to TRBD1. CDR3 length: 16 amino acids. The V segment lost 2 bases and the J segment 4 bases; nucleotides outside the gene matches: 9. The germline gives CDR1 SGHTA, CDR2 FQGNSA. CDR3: CASSLMQGAGGTEAFF. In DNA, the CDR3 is TGTGCCAGCAGCTTAATGCAGGGGGCGGGTGGCACTGAAGCTTTCTTT.

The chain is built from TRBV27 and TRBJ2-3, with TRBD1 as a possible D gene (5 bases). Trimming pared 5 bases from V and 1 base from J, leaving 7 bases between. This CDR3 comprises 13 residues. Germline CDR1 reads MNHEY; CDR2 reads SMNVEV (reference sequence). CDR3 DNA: TGTGCCAGCAGTCCGACAGGCACAGATACGCAGTATTTT. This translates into CASSPTGTDTQYF.

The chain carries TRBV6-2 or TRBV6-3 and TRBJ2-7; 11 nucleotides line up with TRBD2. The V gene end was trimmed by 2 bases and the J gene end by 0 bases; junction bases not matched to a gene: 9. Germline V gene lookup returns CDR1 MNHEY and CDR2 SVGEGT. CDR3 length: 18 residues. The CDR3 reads CASSYPTSGKPVSYEQYF. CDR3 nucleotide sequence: TGTGCCAGCAGTTACCCGACTAGCGGGAAACCCGTCTCCTACGAGCAGTACTTC.

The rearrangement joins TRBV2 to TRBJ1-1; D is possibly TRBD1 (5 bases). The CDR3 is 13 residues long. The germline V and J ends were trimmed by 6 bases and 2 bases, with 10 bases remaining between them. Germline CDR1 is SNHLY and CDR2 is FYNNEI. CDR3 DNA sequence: TGTGCCAGCAGGCGTCAGGGTAACACTGAAGCTTTCTTT. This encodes CASRRQGNTEAFF.

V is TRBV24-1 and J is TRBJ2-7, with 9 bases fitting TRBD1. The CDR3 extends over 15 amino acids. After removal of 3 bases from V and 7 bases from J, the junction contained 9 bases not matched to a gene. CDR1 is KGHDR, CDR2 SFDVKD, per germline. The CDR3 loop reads CATSDAGQGSYEQYF. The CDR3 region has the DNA TGTGCCACCAGTGATGCGGGACAGGGATCTTATGAGCAGTACTTC.

The CDR3 loop reads CASSLDPGGAGELFF. In nucleotides, the CDR3 is TGTGCCAGCAGCTTAGACCCGGGGGGAGCCGGGGAGCTGTTTTTT. The chain combines TRBV7-7 with TRBJ2-2; 7 bases are shared with TRBD2. Germline lookup yields CDR1 SSHAT and CDR2 FNYEAQ (reference sequence). V lost 1 base, J lost 6 bases, and 5 bases stayed unmatched. This CDR3 is built from 15 residues. Full variable domain (rest looked up from reference TRBV7-7 and TRBJ2-2): GAGVSQSPRYKVTKRGQDVTLRCDPISSHATLYWYQQALGQGPEFLTYFNYEAQPDKSGLPSDRFSAERPEGSISTLTIQRTEQRDSAMYRCASSLDPGGAGELFFGEGSRLTVL.

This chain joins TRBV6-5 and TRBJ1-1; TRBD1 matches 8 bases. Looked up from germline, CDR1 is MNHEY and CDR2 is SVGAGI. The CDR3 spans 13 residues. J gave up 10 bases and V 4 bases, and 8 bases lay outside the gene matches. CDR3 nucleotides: TGTGCCAGCAGTTCACAGGGGGAGTCGGCAGCTTTCTTT. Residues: CASSSQGESAAFF.

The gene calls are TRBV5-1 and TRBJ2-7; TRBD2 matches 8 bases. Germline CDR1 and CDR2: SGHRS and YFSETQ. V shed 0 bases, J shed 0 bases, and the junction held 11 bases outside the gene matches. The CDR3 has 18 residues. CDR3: CASSLDPGGLAGSYEQYF. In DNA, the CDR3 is TGCGCCAGCAGCTTGGATCCTGGTGGTCTAGCGGGCTCCTACGAGCAGTACTTC.

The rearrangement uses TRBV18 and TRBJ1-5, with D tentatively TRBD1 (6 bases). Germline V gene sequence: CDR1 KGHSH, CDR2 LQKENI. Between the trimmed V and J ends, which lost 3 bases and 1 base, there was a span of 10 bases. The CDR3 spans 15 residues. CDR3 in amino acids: CASSPMRGSNQPQHF. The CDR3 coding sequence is TGTGCCAGCTCACCTATGAGGGGGAGCAATCAGCCCCAGCATTTT.

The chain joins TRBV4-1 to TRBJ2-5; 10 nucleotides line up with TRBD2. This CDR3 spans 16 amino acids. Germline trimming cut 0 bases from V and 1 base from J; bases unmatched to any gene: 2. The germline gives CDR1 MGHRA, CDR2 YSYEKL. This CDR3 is CASSQDLAGGQETQYF. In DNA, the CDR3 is TGCGCCAGCAGCCAAGATTTAGCGGGGGGCCAAGAGACCCAGTACTTC.

CDR3 region: CASSLVAGGYTF. The CDR3 DNA follows: TGTGCCAGCAGCTTGGTCGCAGGAGGCTACACCTTC. V and J are TRBV5-4 and TRBJ1-2; D remains ambiguous. The germline V and J ends were trimmed by 0 bases and 8 bases, with 8 bases remaining between them. Per the germline V gene, CDR1 is SGHNT and CDR2 is YYREEE (reference sequence). This CDR3 region has 12 residues.

This CDR3 reads CASSQGGHVPPGELFF. CDR3 nucleotide sequence: TGTGCCAGCAGCCAAGGCGGACACGTCCCTCCCGGGGAGCTGTTTTTT. The gene calls are TRBV3-1 (or the pseudogene TRBV3-2) and TRBJ2-2; possibly TRBD1 for D (5 bases). This CDR3 has 16 residues. Germline loops: CDR1 LGHDT, CDR2 YNNKEL (reference sequence). V was clipped by 1 base and J by 6 bases, with 15 bases between them.

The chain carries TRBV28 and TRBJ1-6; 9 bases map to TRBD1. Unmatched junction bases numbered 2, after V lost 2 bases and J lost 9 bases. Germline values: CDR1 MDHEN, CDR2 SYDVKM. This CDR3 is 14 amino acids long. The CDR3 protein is CASSLRTGVSPLHF. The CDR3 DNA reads TGTGCCAGCAGTTTACGGACAGGGGTTTCACCCCTCCACTTT. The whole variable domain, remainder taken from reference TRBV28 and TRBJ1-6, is DVKVTQSSRYLVKRTGEKVFLECVQDMDHENMFWYRQDPGLGLRLIYFSYDVKMKEKGDIPEGYSVSREKKERFSLILESASTNQTSMYLCASSLRTGVSPLHFGNGTRLTVT.